Presented here are 11 T cell receptor beta chains from one specimen sequenced in a study of OX40 agonist ivuxolimab in advanced cancers. The library was produced with the immunoSEQ multiplex PCR assay. TCRdb holds this immuneACCESS table with in-frame rearrangements only. Some clones are missing; in checked studies, unresolved V genes explain under half, and the rest has no known cause. This sample comprises about 66,000 clones, roughly nine tenths of them detected only once. The top ten clones comprise almost 4% of the sample. The material sequenced was CD4+ or CD8+ T cells sorted from blood, taken in a trial of the OX40 agonist ivuxolimab. The source of these receptors is an adult with an advanced solid tumor such as melanoma, head and neck, liver or kidney cancer.

The V and J genes are TRBV27 and TRBJ2-1, with 16 bases identical to TRBD2. Germline V CDR1 and CDR2: MNHEY, SMNVEV (reference sequence). V shed 7 bases, J shed 14 bases, and the junction held 11 bases outside the gene matches. The CDR3 length is 15 residues. The CDR3: CASISGTSGGAYEFF. DNA for the CDR3: TGTGCCAGCATCTCCGGGACTAGCGGGGGGGCGTATGAGTTCTTC.

This chain links TRBV4-3 with TRBJ2-1, with D possibly TRBD1 on 6 matching bases. This CDR3 has 19 residues. The V end was cut by 0 bases, the J end by 2 bases, with 20 bases between. In germline, CDR1 is LGHNA, CDR2 YSLEER. The CDR3 spells CASSQDLASRGGTYNEQFF. CDR3 bases: TGCGCCAGCAGCCAAGATCTGGCGAGTCGAGGGGGAACCTACAATGAGCAGTTCTTC.

The rearrangement joins TRBV6-6 to TRBJ1-5; the match to TRBD1 covers 8 bases. J gave up 5 bases and V 4 bases, and 4 bases lay outside the gene matches. The CDR3 is 14 residues long. Germline loops: CDR1 MNHNY, CDR2 SVGAGI (reference sequence). This CDR3 reads CASSSTGGYQPQHF. The CDR3 region has the DNA TGTGCCAGCAGTTCTACAGGGGGGTATCAGCCCCAGCATTTT.

The chain links TRBV5-4 to TRBJ2-1; no clear D. The germline CDR1 and CDR2 sequences are SGHNT and YYREEE (reference sequence). CDR3 length: 15 amino acids. V was pared by 0 bases and J by 0 bases, with 7 bases between. The CDR3 DNA sequence: TGTGCCAGCAGCTTGGACTCAAGCTCCTACAATGAGCAGTTCTTC. Protein product: CASSLDSSSYNEQFF.

On this clone: Other DNA sequences from this sample encode an identical CDR3 as well. The V call is TRBV7-2, the J call TRBJ1-1, with 8 bases aligning to TRBD1. CDR3 length: 13 residues. Germline CDR1 is SGHTA and CDR2 is FQGNSA. The J segment lost 6 bases and the V segment lost 3 bases, leaving 3 bases of the junction unmatched. The CDR3 loop reads CASSLQGASEAFF. The DNA for the CDR3 is TGTGCCAGCAGCTTGCAGGGGGCCTCTGAAGCTTTCTTT.

This clone appeared a single time. This rearrangement joins TRBV5-1 to TRBJ2-7; possible D gene TRBD2, 7 bases. CDR1 SGHRS and CDR2 YFSETQ come from the germline V gene. There are 14 residues in the CDR3. V lost 6 bases and J 3 bases, leaving 16 bases between the germline ends. The CDR3 coding sequence is TGCGCCAGCACCCTGGGGGGGGCGAACTACGAGCAGTACTTC. Translated: CASTLGGANYEQYF.

The sample holds one count of this clone. V gene TRBV28 combines with J gene TRBJ1-3; tentatively, D is TRBD1 (5 bases). Between the trimmed V and J ends, which lost 7 bases and 0 bases, there was a span of 19 bases. The CDR3 is 17 amino acids. The V gene's germline CDR1 is MDHEN and CDR2 SYDVKM. CDR3 nucleotide sequence: TGTGCCAGCATACCCGGGGTAACAGGCGACTCTGGAAACACCATATATTTT. This gives the protein CASIPGVTGDSGNTIYF.

The chain recombines TRBV5-8 with TRBJ1-1; 7 bases agree with TRBD1. V gave up 3 bases and J gave up 2 bases; unmatched junction bases: 10. This CDR3 is 16 amino acids long. Germline values: CDR1 SGHTS, CDR2 YDEGEE. CDR3 bases: TGTGCCAGCAGCTGGGGTCCTGGAGGGGGCAACACTGAAGCTTTCTTT. Protein sequence: CASSWGPGGGNTEAFF. Filled out from reference TRBV5-8 and TRBJ1-1, the complete variable domain reads EAGVTQSPTHLIKTRGQQATLRCSPISGHTSVYWYQQALGLGLQFLLWYDEGEERNRGNFPPRFSGRQFPNYSSELNVNALELEDSALYLCASSWGPGGGNTEAFFGQGTRLTVV.

This chain joins TRBV6-1 and TRBJ1-5, with a tentative D call TRBD1 (6 bases). Trimming removed 3 bases at V and 5 bases at J, with 20 bases between. Per germline, CDR1 MNHNS and CDR2 SASEGT. The CDR3 consists of 17 residues. The CDR3 protein is CASSDWGGVLDDQPQHF. CDR3 bases: TGTGCCAGCAGTGACTGGGGGGGCGTATTAGATGATCAGCCCCAGCATTTT.

This chain uses TRBV19 with TRBJ1-2; D is unresolved. Trimming stripped 1 base from V and 8 bases from J, with 11 bases between. The CDR3 totals 13 residues. Germline assignment: CDR1 LNHDA and CDR2 SQIVND (reference sequence). CDR3 amino acids: CASSIGGSGGYTF. CDR3 DNA: TGTGCCAGTAGTATAGGAGGTTCGGGCGGCTACACCTTC.

The gene calls are TRBV30 and TRBJ2-7; D is unclear. The CDR3 is made up of 14 amino acids. V lost 0 bases, J lost 6 bases, and 15 bases lay in between. Germline assignment: CDR1 GTSNPN and CDR2 SVGIG (reference sequence). CDR3 residues: CAWSVTRPPGEQYF. DNA for the CDR3: TGTGCCTGGAGTGTAACCAGGCCCCCGGGCGAGCAGTACTTC.